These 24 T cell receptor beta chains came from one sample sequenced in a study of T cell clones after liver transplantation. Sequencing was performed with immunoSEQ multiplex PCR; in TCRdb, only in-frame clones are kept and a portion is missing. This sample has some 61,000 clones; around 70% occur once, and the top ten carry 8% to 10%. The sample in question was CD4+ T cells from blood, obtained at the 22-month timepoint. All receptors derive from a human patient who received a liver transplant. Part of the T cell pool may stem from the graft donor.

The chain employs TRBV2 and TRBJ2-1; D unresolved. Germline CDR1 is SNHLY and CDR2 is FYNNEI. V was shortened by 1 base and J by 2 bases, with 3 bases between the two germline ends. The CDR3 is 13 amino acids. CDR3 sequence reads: CASSEEAYNEQFF. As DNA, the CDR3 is TGTGCCAGCAGTGAAGAGGCCTACAATGAGCAGTTCTTC.

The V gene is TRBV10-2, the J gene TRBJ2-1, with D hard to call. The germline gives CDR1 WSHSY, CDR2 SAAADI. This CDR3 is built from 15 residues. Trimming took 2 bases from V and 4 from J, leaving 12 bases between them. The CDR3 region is CASSEPSREYNEQFF. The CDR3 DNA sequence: TGCGCCAGCAGTGAGCCGTCAAGGGAATACAATGAGCAGTTCTTC.

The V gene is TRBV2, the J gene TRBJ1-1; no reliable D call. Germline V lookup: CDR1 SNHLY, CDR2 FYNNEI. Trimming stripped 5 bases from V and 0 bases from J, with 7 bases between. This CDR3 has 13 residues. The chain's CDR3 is CASSTFMNTEAFF. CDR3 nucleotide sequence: TGTGCCAGCAGTACATTTATGAACACTGAAGCTTTCTTT.

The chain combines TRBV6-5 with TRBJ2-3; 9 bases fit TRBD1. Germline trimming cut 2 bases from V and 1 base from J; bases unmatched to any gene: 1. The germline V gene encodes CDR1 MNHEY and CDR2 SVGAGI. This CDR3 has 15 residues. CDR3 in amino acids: CASSYRTGGTDTQYF. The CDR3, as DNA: TGTGCCAGCAGTTACCGGACAGGGGGCACAGATACGCAGTATTTT.

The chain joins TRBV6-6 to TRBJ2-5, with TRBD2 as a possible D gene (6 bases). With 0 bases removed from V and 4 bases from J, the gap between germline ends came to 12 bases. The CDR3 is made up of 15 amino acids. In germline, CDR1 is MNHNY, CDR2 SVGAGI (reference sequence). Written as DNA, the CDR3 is TGTGCCAGCAGTTACTCGTCCACTAGCCGAGAGACCCAGTACTTC. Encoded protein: CASSYSSTSRETQYF.

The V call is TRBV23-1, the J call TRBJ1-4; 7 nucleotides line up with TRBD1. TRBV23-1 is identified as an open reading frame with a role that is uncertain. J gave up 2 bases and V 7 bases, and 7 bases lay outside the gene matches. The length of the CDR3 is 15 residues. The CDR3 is CASKPSGGTNEKLFF. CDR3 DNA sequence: TGCGCCAGCAAACCTTCAGGGGGGACTAATGAAAAACTGTTTTTT.

CDR3: CATRESGGGGRETQYF. The CDR3 nucleotides read TGTGCCACCAGAGAATCAGGAGGAGGGGGGCGCGAGACCCAGTACTTC. The chain recombines TRBV15 with TRBJ2-5; D may correspond to TRBD1 or TRBD2 (6 bases each). Trimming removed 6 bases from V and 5 bases from J, with 22 bases in between. Germline CDR1 is LNHNV and CDR2 is YYDKDF (reference sequence). The CDR3 has 16 residues.

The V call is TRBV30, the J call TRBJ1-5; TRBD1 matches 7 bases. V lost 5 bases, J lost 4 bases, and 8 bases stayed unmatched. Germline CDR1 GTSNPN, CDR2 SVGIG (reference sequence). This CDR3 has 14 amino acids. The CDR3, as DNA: TGTGCCTGGGGCACGGACAGGAAGAATCAGCCCCAGCATTTT. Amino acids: CAWGTDRKNQPQHF.

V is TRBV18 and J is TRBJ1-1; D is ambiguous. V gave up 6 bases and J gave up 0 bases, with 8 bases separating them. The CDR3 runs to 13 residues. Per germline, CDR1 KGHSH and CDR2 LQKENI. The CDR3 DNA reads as TGTGCCAGCTCCCACGGAGTGAACACTGAAGCTTTCTTT. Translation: CASSHGVNTEAFF.

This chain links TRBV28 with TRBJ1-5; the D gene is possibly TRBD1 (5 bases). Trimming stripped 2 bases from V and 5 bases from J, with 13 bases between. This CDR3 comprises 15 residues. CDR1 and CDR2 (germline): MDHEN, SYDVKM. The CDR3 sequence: CASSLGQGRDQPQHF. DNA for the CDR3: TGTGCCAGCAGTTTAGGGCAGGGTAGAGATCAGCCCCAGCATTTT.

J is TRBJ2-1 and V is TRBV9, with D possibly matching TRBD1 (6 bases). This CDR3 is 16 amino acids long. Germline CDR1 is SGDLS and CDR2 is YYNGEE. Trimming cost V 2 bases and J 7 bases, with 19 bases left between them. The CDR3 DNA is TGTGCCAGCAGCGTGGGCTCTACAGGGAAGGAGAATGAGCAGTTCTTC. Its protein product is CASSVGSTGKENEQFF.

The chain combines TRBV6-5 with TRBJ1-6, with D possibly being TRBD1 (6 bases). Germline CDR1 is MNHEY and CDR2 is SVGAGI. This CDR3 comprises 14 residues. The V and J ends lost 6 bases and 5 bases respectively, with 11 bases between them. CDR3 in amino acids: CASSLGQHNSPLHF. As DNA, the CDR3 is TGTGCCAGCAGCCTTGGACAGCATAATTCACCCCTCCACTTT.

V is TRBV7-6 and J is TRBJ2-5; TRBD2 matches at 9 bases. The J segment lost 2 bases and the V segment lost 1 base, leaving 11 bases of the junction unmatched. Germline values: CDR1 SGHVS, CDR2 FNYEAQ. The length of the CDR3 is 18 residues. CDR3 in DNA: TGTGCCAGCAGCTTAGTTGAGTGGGGGCTAGCGGGGCAAGAGACCCAGTACTTC. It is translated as CASSLVEWGLAGQETQYF.

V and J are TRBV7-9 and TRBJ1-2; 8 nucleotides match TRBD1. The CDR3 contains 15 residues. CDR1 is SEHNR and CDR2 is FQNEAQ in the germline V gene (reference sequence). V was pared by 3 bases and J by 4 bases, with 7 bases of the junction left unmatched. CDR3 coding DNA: TGTGCCAGCAGCTTGGATTCAACAGGGGGCTATGGCTACACCTTC. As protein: CASSLDSTGGYGYTF.

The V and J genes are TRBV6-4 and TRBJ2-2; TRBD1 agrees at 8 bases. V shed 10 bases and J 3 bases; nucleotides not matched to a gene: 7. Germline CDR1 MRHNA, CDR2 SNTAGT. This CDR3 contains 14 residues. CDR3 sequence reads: CATKQGGDTGELFF. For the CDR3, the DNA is TGTGCCACCAAACAGGGGGGAGACACCGGGGAGCTGTTTTTT.

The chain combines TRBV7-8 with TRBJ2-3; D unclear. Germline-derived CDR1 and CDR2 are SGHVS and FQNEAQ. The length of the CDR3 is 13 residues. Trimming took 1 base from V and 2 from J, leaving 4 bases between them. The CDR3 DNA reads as TGTGCCAGCAGCTTAGGGACCACAGATACGCAGTATTTT. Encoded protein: CASSLGTTDTQYF.

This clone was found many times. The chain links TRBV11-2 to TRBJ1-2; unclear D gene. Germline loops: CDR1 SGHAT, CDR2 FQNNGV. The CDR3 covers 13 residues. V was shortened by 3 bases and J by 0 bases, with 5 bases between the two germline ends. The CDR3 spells CASSFPANYGYTF. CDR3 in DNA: TGTGCCAGCAGCTTCCCAGCTAACTATGGCTACACCTTC.

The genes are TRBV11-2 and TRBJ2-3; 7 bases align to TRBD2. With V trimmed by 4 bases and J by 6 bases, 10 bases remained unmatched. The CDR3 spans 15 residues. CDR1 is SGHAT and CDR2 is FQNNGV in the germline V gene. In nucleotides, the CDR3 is TGTGCCAGCAGCTCCGAGCGGGGACCTTGGGATACGCAGTATTTT. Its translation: CASSSERGPWDTQYF. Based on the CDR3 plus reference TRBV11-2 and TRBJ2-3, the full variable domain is EAGVAQSPRYKIIEKRQSVAFWCNPISGHATLYWYQQILGQGPKLLIQFQNNGVVDDSQLPKDRFSAERLKGVDSTLKIQPAKLEDSAVYLCASSSERGPWDTQYFGPGTRLTVL.

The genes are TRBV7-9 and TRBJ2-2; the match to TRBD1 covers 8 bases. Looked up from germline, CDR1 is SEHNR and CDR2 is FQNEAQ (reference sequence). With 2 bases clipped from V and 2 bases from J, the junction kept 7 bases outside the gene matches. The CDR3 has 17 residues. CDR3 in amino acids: CASSLNLGTGNTGELFF. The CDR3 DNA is TGTGCCAGCAGCTTAAATCTGGGGACAGGTAACACCGGGGAGCTGTTTTTT. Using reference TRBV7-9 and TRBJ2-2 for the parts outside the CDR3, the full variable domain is DTGVSQNPRHKITKRGQNVTFRCDPISEHNRLYWYRQTLGQGPEFLTYFQNEAQLEKSRLLSDRFSAERPKGSFSTLEIQRTEQGDSAMYLCASSLNLGTGNTGELFFGEGSRLTVL.

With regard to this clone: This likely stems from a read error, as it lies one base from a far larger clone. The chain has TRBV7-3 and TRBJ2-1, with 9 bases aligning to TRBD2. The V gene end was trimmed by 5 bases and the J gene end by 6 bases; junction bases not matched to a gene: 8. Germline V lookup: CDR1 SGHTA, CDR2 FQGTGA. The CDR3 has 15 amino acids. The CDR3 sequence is CASSDTRGGFNEQFF. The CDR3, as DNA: TGTGCCAGCAGCGACACGCGGGGGGGCTTCAATGAGCAGTTCTTC.

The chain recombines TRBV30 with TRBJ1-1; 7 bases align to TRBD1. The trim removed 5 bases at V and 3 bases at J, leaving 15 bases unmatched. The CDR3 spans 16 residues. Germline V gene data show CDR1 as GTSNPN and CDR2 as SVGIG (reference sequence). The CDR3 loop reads CAWLKGTVKRDTEAFF. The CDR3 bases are TGTGCCTGGTTAAAGGGGACAGTAAAGAGGGACACTGAAGCTTTCTTT. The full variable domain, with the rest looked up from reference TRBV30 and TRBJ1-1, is SQTIHQWPATLVQPVGSPLSLECTVEGTSNPNLYWYRQAAGRGLQLLFYSVGIGQISSEVPQNLSASRPQDRQFILSSKKLLLSDSGFYLCAWLKGTVKRDTEAFFGQGTRLTVV.

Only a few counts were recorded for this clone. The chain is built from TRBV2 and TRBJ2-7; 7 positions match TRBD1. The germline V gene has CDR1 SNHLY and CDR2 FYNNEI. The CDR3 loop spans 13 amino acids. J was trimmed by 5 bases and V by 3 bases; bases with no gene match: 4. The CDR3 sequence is CASSEGDSHEQYF. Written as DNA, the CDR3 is TGTGCCAGCAGTGAGGGGGACAGCCACGAGCAGTACTTC. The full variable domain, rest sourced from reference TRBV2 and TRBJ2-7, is EPEVTQTPSHQVTQMGQEVILRCVPISNHLYFYWYRQILGQKVEFLVSFYNNEISEKSEIFDDQFSVERPDGSNFTLKIRSTKLEDSAMYFCASSEGDSHEQYFGPGTRLTVT.

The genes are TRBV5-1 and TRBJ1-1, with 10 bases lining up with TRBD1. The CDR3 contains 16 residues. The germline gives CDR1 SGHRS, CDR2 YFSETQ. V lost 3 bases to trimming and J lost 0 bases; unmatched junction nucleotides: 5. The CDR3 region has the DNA TGCGCCAGCAGCTCGGGGACAGGGGCCATGAACACTGAAGCTTTCTTT. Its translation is CASSSGTGAMNTEAFF. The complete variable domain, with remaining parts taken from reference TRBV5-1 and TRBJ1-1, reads KAGVTQTPRYLIKTRGQQVTLSCSPISGHRSVSWYQQTPGQGLQFLFEYFSETQRNKGNFPGRFSGRQFSNSRSEMNVSTLELGDSALYLCASSSGTGAMNTEAFFGQGTRLTVV.

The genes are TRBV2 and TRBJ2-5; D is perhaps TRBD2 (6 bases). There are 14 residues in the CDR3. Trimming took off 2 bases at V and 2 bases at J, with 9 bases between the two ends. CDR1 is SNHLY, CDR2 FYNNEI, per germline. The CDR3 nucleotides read TGTGCCAGCAGTGAAACAGGAGGGCAAGAGACCCAGTACTTC. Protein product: CASSETGGQETQYF.